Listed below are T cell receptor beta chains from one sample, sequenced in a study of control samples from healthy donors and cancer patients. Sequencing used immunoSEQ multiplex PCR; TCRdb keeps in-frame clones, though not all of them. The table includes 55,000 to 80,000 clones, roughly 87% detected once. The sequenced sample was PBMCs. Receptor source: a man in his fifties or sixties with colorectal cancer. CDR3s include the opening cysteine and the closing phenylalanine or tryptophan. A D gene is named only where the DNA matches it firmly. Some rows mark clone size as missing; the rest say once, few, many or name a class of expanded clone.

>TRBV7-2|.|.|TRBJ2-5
TGTGCCAGCAGACGGACAGCCTTTCAAGAGACCCAGTACTTC
CASRRTAFQETQYF
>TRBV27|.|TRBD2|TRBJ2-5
TGTGCCAGCAGTTTTCAAGCGGGGGTTGGGTTCCAGTACTTC
CASSFQAGVGFQYF
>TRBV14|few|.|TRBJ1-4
TGTGCCAGCAGCCAGAGCACAAGGGAAAAACTGTTTTTT
CASSQSTREKLFF
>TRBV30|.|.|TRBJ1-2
TGTGCCTGGAGTGGACTAGCCCATGGCTACACCTTC
CAWSGLAHGYTF
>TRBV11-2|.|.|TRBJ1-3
TGTGCCAGCAGCTTAGAACTCGGAAGCTCTGGAAACACCATATATTTT
CASSLELGSSGNTIYF
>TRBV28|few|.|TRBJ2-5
TGTGCCAGCAGCCAAAGCGGGCCTCAAGAGACCCAGTACTTC
CASSQSGPQETQYF
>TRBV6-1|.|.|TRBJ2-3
TGTGCCAGCAGTGATCCGTATCAGCTAAAGGCACAAGGGGGCACAGATACGCAGTATTTT
CASSDPYQLKAQGGTDTQYF
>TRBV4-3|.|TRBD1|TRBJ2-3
TGCGCCAGCGGAAGATCAGGGGGACGCACAGATACGCAGTATTTT
CASGRSGGRTDTQYF
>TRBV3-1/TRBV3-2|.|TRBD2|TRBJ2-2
TGTGCCAGCAGCCAAGTCCAGCGGGGGAACACCGGGGAGCTGTTTTTT
CASSQVQRGNTGELFF
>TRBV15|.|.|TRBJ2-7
TGTGCCACCAGCTCTACACGAAACGAGCAGTACTTC
CATSSTRNEQYF
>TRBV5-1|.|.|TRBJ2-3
TGCGCCAGCAGCTCCCACACGCGAGCTGAGGTGCCGCAGTATTTT
CASSSHTRAEVPQYF
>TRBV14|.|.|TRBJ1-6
TGTGCCAGCAGCCAAGATCTGGGTAATTCACCCCTCCACTTT
CASSQDLGNSPLHF
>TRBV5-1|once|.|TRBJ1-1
TGCGCCAGCAGCGTGACAGGTCAGAACACTGAAGCTTTCTTT
CASSVTGQNTEAFF
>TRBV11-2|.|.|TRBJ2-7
TGTGCCAGCAGCACTCCGGGACGGAAATCCTACGAGCAGTACTTC
CASSTPGRKSYEQYF
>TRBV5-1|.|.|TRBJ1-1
TGCGCCAGCAGACCGTACACAGTGAACACTGAAGCTTTCTTT
CASRPYTVNTEAFF
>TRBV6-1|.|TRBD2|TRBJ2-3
TGTGCCAGCAGTGAAGGGGCTAGCGGGAGGGATACGCAGTATTTT
CASSEGASGRDTQYF
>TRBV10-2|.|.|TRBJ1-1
TGCGCCAGCAGTGGACAGAACACTGAAGCTTTCTTT
CASSGQNTEAFF
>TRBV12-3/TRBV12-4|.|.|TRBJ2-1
TGTGCCAGCAGTTTTAAAATTGACGATGAGCAGTTCTTC
CASSFKIDDEQFF